This TCR beta chain comes out of a study of cytomegalovirus exposure and HLA in healthy donors. Whole-study context: Genotyping of nearly 400 donors showed that 80% to 90% belonged to the Caucasian-associated ancestry cluster.

This clone was observed a handful of times. Its antigen is still unknown. The PCR contained 60 Vbeta and 13 Jbeta primers. Measured with immunoSEQ multiplex PCR; TCRdb has only the in-frame clones, and not every one. Of approximately 190,000 clones listed, approximately 12% are singletons. Findings and caveats of the study: As a later analysis showed, a missense DCLRE1C variant was linked to trimming of TCR beta V- and J-genes.

The germline V and J ends were trimmed by 4 bases and 8 bases, with 15 bases remaining between them. Per germline, CDR1 SGHDT and CDR2 YYEEEE. CDR3 length: 14 residues. This sequence originates from a man in his fifties in good health and CMV-seropositive. Sequencing was carried out using PBMCs. The gene calls are TRBV5-6 and TRBJ1-4; maybe TRBD1 (6 bases). CDR3 amino acids: CASSPPRQEEKLFF. The CDR3 DNA sequence: TGTGCCAGCAGCCCCCCCCGACAGGAAGAAAAACTGTTTTTT.